One sample yielded the 5 T cell receptor beta chains listed below, sequenced in a study of blood T cell repertoires in COVID-19. TCRdb's copy holds only in-frame clones and misses some; the assay was immunoSEQ multiplex PCR. The sample consists of 300,000 to 400,000 clones, 70% to 90% of them appearing once. Sequencing used peripheral blood. The source of these receptors is a woman aged 45 to 65 who had recovered from COVID-19.

This clone occurred once. The CDR3 reads CASSLDPGSVEAFF. DNA of the CDR3: TGTGCCAGCAGCTTAGATCCGGGATCGGTCGAGGCTTTCTTT. The rearrangement joins TRBV7-2 to TRBJ1-1; D unclear. Between the trimmed V and J ends, which lost 1 base and 11 bases, there was a span of 17 bases. The CDR3 length is 14 residues. Germline V CDR1 and CDR2: SGHTA, FQGNSA.

CDR3 sequence (DNA): TGCAGCGGTACGCCGGTCCTTTCAGATACGCAGTATTTT. Its protein product is CSGTPVLSDTQYF. V usage is TRBV29-1 and J usage is TRBJ2-3; D call uncertain. Per the germline V gene, CDR1 is SQVTM and CDR2 is ANQGSEA. This CDR3 is built from 13 residues. V was trimmed by 7 bases and J by 4 bases, leaving 15 bases between them.

J is TRBJ1-5 and V is TRBV28; 9 nucleotides align to TRBD1. The V and J ends lost 8 bases and 7 bases, in that order; junction bases with no gene match: 6. CDR3 length equals 13 residues. In germline, CDR1 is MDHEN, CDR2 SYDVKM. The CDR3 DNA reads as TGTGCCAGCGCACAGGGGGCAAAACAGCCCCAGCATTTT. The encoded protein is CASAQGAKQPQHF.

The gene calls are TRBV28 and TRBJ1-5; D is perhaps TRBD1 (6 bases). The V gene's germline CDR1 is MDHEN and CDR2 SYDVKM. The CDR3 loop spans 15 amino acids. Trimming left V 6 bases short and J 4 bases short, with 16 bases between. The CDR3 DNA reads TGTGCCAGCAGCCTACAGGGATCCCCAAATCAGCCCCAGCATTTT. This translates into CASSLQGSPNQPQHF.

The chain recombines TRBV6-1 with TRBJ2-5; the match to TRBD2 covers 7 bases. V shed 4 bases, J shed 2 bases, and the junction held 10 bases outside the gene matches. This CDR3 has 16 amino acids. CDR1 is MNHNS and CDR2 is SASEGT in the germline V gene. CDR3 region: CASSADESGVQETQYF. CDR3 bases: TGTGCCAGCAGTGCCGATGAAAGCGGGGTTCAAGAGACCCAGTACTTC.